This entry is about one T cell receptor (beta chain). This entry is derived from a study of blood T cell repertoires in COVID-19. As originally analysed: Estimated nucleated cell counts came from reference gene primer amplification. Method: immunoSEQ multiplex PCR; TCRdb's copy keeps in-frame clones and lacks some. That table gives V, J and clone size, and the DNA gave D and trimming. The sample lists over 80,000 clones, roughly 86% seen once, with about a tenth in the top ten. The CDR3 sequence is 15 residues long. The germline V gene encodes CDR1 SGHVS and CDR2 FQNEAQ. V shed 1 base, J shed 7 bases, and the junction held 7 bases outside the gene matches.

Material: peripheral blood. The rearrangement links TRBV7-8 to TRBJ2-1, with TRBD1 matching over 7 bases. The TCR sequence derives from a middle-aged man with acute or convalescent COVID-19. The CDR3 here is CASSLDRGVGNEQFF. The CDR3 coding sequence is TGTGCCAGCAGCTTAGACAGGGGAGTGGGAAATGAGCAGTTCTTC.